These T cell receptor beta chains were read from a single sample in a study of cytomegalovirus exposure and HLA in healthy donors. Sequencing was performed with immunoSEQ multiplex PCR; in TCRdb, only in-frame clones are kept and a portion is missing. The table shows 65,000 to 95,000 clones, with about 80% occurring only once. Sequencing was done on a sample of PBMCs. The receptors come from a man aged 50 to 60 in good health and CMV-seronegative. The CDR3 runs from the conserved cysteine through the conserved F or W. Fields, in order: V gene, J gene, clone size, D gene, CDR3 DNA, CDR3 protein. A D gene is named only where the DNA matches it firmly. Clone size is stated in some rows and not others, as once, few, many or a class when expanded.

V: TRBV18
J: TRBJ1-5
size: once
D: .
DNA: TGTGCCAGCTCCATCTGGGGGCTGATGCCCAATCAGCCCCAGCATTTT
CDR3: CASSIWGLMPNQPQHF

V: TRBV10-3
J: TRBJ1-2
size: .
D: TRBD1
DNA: TGTGCCATCAGTGAACAGGACAGGGGGCTGCGGGGCTACACCTTC
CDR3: CAISEQDRGLRGYTF

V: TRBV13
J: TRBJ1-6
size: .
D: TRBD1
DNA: TGTGCCAGCAGCTGGGGACAGGGAAGACAGGGAAATTCACCCCTCCACTTT
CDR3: CASSWGQGRQGNSPLHF

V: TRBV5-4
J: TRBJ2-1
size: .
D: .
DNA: TGTGCCAGCAGCTTAGGGGGGGTCAATGAGCAGTTCTTC
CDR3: CASSLGGVNEQFF

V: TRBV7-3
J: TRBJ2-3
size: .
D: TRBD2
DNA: TGTGCCAGCAGCTCCGGACTAGCGGTTACAGATACGCAGTATTTT
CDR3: CASSSGLAVTDTQYF

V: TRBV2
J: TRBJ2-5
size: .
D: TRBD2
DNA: TGTGCCAGCAGCCTGGGGGGGGATTCAGAGACCCAGTACTTC
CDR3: CASSLGGDSETQYF

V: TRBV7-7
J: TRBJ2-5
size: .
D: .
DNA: TGTGCTAGCAGCTTAGACGGAGTGGGGCCAGAGACCCAGTACTTC
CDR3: CASSLDGVGPETQYF

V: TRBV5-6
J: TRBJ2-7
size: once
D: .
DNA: TGTGCCAGCAGCTTGGGACAGAAATTCTACGAGCAGTACTTC
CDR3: CASSLGQKFYEQYF

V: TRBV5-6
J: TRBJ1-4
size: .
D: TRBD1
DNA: TGTGCCAGCAGCCCCGGACAGGGGTCCTTACTACCAACTAATGAAAAACTGTTTTTT
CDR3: CASSPGQGSLLPTNEKLFF

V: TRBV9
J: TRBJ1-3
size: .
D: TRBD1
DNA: TGTGCCAGCAGCGTAGGGACAGGAGGCCGTAGTTCTGGAAACACCATATATTTT
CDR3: CASSVGTGGRSSGNTIYF

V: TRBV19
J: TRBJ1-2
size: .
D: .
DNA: TGTGCCAGTATTCCCCAGGGAAGGAACTATGGCTACACCTTC
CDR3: CASIPQGRNYGYTF

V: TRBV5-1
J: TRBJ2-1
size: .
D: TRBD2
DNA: TGCGCCAGCAGCTTCAGCGGGGATAACTACAATGAGCAGTTCTTC
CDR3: CASSFSGDNYNEQFF

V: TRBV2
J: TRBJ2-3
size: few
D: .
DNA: TGTGCCAGCAGTGAGATGGCCCCCGCCGATACGCAGTATTTT
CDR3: CASSEMAPADTQYF

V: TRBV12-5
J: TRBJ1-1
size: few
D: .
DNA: TGTGCTAGTGGTGCGTTAAGGAACACTGAAGCTTTCTTT
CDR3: CASGALRNTEAFF

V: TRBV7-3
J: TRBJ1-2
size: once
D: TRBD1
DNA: TGTGCCAGCAGCTTAGATTATGTTCCTGGCAGGGGGTACTATGGCTACACCTTC
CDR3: CASSLDYVPGRGYYGYTF

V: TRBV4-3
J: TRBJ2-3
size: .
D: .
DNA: TGCGCCAGCAGCTACGAGCCCCAGGGCACAGATACGCAGTATTTT
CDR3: CASSYEPQGTDTQYF

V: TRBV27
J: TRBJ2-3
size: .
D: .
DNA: TGTGCCAGCAGTTTACCCGGGGAGAGCACAGATACGCAGTATTTT
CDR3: CASSLPGESTDTQYF

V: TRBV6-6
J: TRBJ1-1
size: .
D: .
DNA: TGTGCCAGCAGGATTGACAGGAACACTGAAGCTTTCTTT
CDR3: CASRIDRNTEAFF

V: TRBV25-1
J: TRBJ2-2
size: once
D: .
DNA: TGTGCCAGCAGGACAGGAAACACCGGGGAGCTGTTTTTT
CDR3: CASRTGNTGELFF

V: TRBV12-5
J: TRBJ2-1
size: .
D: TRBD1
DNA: TGTGCTAGTGGCCAGGGACAGGGGGCTGGTGAGCAGTTCTTC
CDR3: CASGQGQGAGEQFF

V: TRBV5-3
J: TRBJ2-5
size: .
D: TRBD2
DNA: TGTGCCAGAACCGGGGGGGTTTGGGAAGGGACCCAGTACTTC
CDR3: CARTGGVWEGTQYF

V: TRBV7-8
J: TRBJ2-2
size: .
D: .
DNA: TGTGCCAGCATCCTAACAGGAGCGAACACCGGGGAGCTGTTTTTT
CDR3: CASILTGANTGELFF

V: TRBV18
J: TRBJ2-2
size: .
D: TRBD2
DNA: TGTGCCAGCTCACCGTTGACTAGCGGGGGGACTTACACCGGGGAGCTGTTTTTT
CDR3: CASSPLTSGGTYTGELFF

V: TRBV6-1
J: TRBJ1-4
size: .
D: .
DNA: TGTGCCAGCAGCCCGGTAATTGCAACTAATGAAAAACTGTTTTTT
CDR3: CASSPVIATNEKLFF

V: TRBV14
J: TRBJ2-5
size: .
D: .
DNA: TGTGCCAGCAGCCAAGCGCCGCTTACTCAGGAGTACTTC
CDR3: CASSQAPLTQEYF

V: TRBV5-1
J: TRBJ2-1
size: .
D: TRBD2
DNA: TGCGCCAGCAGCTTCAGCGGGGGGGCCTTCAATGAGCAGTTCTTC
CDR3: CASSFSGGAFNEQFF

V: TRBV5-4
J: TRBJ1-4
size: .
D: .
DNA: TGTGCCTTCGGGCGGCAGGGTGGTGAAAAACTGTTTTTT
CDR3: CAFGRQGGEKLFF

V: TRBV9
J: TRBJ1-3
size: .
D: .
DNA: TGTGCCAGCAGCGTAGCACAGTCGGGGGGGCCCTCCAAGGCTGGAAACACCATATATTTT
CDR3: CASSVAQSGGPSKAGNTIYF

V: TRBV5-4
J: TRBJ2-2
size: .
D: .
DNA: TGTGCCAGCAGCTTGGAAGGCACGGGTCGGGAGCTGTTTTTT
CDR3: CASSLEGTGRELFF

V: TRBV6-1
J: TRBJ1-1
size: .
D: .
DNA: TGTGCCAGCAGGGATCAGGGGACTGAAGCTTTCTTT
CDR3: CASRDQGTEAFF

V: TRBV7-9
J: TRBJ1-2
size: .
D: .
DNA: TGTGCCAGCAGCCTGTTAATACCGGGTCCTTATGGCTACACCTTC
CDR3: CASSLLIPGPYGYTF

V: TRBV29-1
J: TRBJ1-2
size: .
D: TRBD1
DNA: TGCAGCGTTGATTGGGACAGGGGATATGGCTACACCTTC
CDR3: CSVDWDRGYGYTF

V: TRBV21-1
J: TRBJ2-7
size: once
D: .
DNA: TGTGCCAGCAGCAAATTCCCCGGGGGCAGGGGGCGCTCCTACGAGCAGTACTTC
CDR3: CASSKFPGGRGRSYEQYF

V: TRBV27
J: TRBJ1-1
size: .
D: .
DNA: TGTGCCAGCAGTTTATCACGGGGGGCGACTGAAGCTTTCTTT
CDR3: CASSLSRGATEAFF

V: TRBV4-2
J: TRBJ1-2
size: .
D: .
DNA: TGTGCCAGCAGCCAAGGTCGTCAGACAGGCTACACCTTC
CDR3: CASSQGRQTGYTF

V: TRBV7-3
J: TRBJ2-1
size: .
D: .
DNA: TGTGCCAGCAGCTTACTCGGGACTCCCGAGAATGAGCAGTTCTTC
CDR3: CASSLLGTPENEQFF

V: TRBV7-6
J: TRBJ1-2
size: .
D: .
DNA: TGTGCCAGCAGCCCCGTGGTAGTTTCGAGCGGCTACACCTTC
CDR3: CASSPVVVSSGYTF

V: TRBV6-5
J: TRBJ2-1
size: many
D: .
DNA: TGTGCCAGCAGTTACACAAACGGGATCTACAATGAGCAGTTCTTC
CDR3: CASSYTNGIYNEQFF

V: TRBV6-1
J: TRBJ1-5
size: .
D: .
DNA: TGTGCCAGCAGGGGCTCGGAATATAGCAATCAGCCCCAGCATTTT
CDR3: CASRGSEYSNQPQHF

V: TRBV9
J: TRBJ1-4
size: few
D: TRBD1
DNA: TGTGCCAGCAGCGTAGACAGGGGAGAGGGTGAAAAACTGTTTTTT
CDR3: CASSVDRGEGEKLFF